This TCR beta chain was retrieved from a study of early T cells in non-severe SARS-CoV-2 infection. About the study: Sequencing of unsorted whole blood was done on bulk RNA, leaving chains unpaired.

Separate cDNA molecules each had unique molecular identifiers attached to them. Each CDR3 protein gets one entry after TCRdb re-called the 5' RACE reads with MiXCR. The sample gives around 77,000 distinct CDR3 sequences, about a tenth of which show up once; 7.6% is in the top ten. Study-level findings and limits: Private and CD4 specificities were missed by VDJdb matching, which favored anti-spike CD8 responses.

The CDR3 is 15 residues long. From germline, CDR1 is SEHNR and CDR2 FQNEAQ (reference sequence). V shed 5 bases and J 2 bases; nucleotides not matched to a gene: 7. A word on this clonotype: Its antigen is still unknown.

Sequenced here: whole blood, sampled at baseline. The chain joins TRBV7-9 to TRBJ2-7; 9 positions agree with TRBD2. This sequence originates from an adult who was a healthcare worker with PCR-confirmed SARS-CoV-2 infection or an uninfected control (not recorded which). CDR3 loop: CASSPPLAGTYEQYF. The CDR3 region has the DNA TGTGCCAGCAGCCCCCCCCTAGCGGGGACCTACGAGCAGTACTTC.